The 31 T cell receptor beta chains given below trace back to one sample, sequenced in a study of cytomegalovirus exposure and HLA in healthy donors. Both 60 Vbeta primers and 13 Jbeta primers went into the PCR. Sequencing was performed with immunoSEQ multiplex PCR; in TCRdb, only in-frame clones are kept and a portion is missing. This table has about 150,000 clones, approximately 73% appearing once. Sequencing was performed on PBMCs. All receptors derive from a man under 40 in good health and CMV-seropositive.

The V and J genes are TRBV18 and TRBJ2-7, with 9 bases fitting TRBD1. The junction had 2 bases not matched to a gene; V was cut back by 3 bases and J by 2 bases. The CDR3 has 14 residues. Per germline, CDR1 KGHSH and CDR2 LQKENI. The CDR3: CASSPGTGTYEQYF. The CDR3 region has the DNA TGTGCCAGCTCACCCGGGACAGGGACCTACGAGCAGTACTTC.

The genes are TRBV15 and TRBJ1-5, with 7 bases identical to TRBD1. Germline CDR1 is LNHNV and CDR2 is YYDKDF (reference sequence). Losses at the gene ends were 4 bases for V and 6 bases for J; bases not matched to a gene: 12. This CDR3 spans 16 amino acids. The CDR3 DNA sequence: TGTGCCACCAGCACCAGAACGGCAGGGGGTTCTCAGCCCCAGCATTTT. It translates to CATSTRTAGGSQPQHF.

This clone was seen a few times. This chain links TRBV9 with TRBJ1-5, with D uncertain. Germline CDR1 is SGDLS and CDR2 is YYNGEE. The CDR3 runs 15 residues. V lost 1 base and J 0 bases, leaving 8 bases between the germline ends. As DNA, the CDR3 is TGTGCCAGCAGCGTAAGCGGGTATAGCAATCAGCCCCAGCATTTT. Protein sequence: CASSVSGYSNQPQHF.

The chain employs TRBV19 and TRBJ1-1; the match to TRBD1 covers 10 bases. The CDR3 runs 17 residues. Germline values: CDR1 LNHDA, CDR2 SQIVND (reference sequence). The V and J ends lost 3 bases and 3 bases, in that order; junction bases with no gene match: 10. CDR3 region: CASSMTGGGKLYTEAFF. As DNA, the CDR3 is TGTGCCAGTAGTATGACAGGGGGCGGTAAACTGTACACTGAAGCTTTCTTT.

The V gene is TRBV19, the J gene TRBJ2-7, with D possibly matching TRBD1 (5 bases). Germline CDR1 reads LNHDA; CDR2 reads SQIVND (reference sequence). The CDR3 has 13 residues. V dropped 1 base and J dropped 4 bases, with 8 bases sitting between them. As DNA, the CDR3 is TGTGCCAGTAGTATAGTCAAGGGGTACGAGCAGTACTTC. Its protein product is CASSIVKGYEQYF.

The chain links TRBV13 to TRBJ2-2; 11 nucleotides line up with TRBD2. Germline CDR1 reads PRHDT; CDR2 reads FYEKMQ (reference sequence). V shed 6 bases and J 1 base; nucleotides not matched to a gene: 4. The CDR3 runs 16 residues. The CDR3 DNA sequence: TGTGCCAGCAGGGGGACTAGCGGACTGAACACCGGGGAGCTGTTTTTT. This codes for CASRGTSGLNTGELFF. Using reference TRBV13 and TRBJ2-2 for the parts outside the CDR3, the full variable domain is AAGVIQSPRHLIKEKRETATLKCYPIPRHDTVYWYQQGPGQDPQFLISFYEKMQSDKGSIPDRFSAQQFSDYHSELNMSSLELGDSALYFCASRGTSGLNTGELFFGEGSRLTVL.

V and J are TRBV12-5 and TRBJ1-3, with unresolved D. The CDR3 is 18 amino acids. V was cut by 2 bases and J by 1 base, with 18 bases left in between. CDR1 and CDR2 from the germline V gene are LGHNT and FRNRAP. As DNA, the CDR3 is TGTGCTAGTGGTTTGTGGAAGTTGGGCTCGTGGTCTGGAAACACCATATATTTT. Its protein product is CASGLWKLGSWSGNTIYF. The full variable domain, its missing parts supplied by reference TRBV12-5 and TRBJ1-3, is DARVTQTPRHKVTEMGQEVTMRCQPILGHNTVFWYRQTMMQGLELLAYFRNRAPLDDSGMPKDRFSAEMPDATLATLKIQPSEPRDSAVYFCASGLWKLGSWSGNTIYFGEGSWLTVV.

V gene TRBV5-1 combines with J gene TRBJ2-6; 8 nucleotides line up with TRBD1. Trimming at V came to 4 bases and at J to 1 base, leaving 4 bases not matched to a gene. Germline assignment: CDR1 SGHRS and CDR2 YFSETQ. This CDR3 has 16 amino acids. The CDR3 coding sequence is TGCGCCAGCAGCAGGACAGGGACGTCTGGGGCCAACGTCCTGACTTTC. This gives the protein CASSRTGTSGANVLTF.

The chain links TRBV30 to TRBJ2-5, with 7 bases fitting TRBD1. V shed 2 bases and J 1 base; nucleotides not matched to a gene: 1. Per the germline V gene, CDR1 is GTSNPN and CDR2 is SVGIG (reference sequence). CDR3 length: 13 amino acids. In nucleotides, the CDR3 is TGTGCCTGGAGTCGGGACAGCCAAGAGACCCAGTACTTC. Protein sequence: CAWSRDSQETQYF.

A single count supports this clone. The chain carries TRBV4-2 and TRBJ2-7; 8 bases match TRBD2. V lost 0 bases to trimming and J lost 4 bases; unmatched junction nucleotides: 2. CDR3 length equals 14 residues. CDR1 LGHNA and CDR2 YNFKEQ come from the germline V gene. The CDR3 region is CASSQERGGYEQYF. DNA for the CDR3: TGTGCCAGCAGCCAAGAACGGGGGGGGTACGAGCAGTACTTC.

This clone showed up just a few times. The CDR3 is CASSSNRDSQETQYF. CDR3 nucleotides: TGTGCCAGCAGTTCCAACCGGGACTCGCAAGAGACCCAGTACTTC. This chain uses TRBV6-6 with TRBJ2-5; a weak D match, TRBD2 (6 bases). Trimming shortened V by 4 bases and J by 2 bases, and 14 bases separated the two germline ends. Germline CDR1 is MNHNY and CDR2 is SVGAGI (reference sequence). The CDR3 is 15 residues long.

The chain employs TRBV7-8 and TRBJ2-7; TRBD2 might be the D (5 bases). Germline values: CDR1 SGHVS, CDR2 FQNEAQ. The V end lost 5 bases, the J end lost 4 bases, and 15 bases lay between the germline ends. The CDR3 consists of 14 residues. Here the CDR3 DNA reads TGTGCCAGCAGCCCCCAAGGGCGGAGGTACGAGCAGTACTTC. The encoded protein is CASSPQGRRYEQYF.

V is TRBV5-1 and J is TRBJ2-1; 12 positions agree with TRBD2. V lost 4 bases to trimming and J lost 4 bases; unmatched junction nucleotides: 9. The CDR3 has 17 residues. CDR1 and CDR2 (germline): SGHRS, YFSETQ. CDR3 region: CASSPRTSGDSYNEQFF. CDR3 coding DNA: TGCGCCAGCAGCCCAAGGACTAGCGGGGACTCTTACAATGAGCAGTTCTTC.

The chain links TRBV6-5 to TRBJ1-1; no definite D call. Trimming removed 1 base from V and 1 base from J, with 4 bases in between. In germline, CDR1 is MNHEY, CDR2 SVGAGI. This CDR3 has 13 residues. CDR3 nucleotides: TGTGCCAGCAGTTACTTCAAGAACACTGAAGCTTTCTTT. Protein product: CASSYFKNTEAFF.

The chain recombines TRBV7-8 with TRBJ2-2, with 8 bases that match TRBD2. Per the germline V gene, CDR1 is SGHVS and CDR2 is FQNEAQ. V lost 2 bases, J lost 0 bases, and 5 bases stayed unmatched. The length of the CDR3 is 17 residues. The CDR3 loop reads CASSLNGRASNTGELFF. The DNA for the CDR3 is TGTGCCAGCAGCTTAAACGGGAGGGCGTCGAACACCGGGGAGCTGTTTTTT.

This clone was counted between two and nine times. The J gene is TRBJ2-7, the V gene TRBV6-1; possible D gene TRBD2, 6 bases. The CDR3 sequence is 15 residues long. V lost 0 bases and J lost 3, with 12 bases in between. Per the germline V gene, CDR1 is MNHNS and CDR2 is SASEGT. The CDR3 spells CASSEAGGAYYEQYF. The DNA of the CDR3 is TGTGCCAGCAGTGAAGCAGGCGGGGCCTACTACGAGCAGTACTTC.

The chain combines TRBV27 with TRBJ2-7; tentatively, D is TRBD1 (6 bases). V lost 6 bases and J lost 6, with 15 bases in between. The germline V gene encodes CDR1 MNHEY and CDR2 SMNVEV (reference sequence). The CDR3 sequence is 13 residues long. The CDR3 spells CASSLLDSSEQYF. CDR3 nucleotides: TGTGCCAGCAGCCTTCTGGACAGCTCCGAGCAGTACTTC.

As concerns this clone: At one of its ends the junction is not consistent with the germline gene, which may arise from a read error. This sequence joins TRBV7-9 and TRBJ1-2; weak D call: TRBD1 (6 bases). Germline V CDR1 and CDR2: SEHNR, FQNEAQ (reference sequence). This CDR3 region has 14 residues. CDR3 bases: TGTTCCAGCAGCCCTCTCCTGCCAGGGGAAGGCTACACCTTC. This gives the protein CSSSPLLPGEGYTF.

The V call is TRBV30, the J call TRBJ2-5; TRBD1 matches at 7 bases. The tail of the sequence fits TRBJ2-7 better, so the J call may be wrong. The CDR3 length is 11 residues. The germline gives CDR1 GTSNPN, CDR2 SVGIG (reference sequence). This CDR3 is CASRDSYEQYF. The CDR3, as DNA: TGTGCCAGCCGGGACAGCTACGAGCAGTACTTC.

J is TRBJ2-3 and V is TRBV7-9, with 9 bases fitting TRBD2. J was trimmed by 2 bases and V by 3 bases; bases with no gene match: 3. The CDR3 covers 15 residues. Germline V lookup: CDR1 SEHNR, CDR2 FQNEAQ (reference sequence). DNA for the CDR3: TGTGCCAGCAGCTTCCCTAGCGGGAACACAGATACGCAGTATTTT. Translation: CASSFPSGNTDTQYF.

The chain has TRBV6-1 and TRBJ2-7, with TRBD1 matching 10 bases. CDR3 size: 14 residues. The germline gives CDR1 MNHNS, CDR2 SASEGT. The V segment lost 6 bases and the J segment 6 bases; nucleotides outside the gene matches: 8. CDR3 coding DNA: TGTGCCAGCAGGACCGGGACAGGGGCTGGCGAGCAGTACTTC. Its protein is CASRTGTGAGEQYF.

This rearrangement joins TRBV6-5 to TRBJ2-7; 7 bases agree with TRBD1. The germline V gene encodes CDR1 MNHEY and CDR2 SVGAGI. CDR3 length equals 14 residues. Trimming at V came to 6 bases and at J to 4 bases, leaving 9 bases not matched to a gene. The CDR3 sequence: CASSKRTGVYEQYF. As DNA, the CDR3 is TGTGCCAGCAGCAAGAGGACAGGCGTTTACGAGCAGTACTTC.

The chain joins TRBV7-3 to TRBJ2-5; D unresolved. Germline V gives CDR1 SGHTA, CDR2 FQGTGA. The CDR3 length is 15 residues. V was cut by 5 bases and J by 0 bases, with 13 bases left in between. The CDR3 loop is CASSLGGLYQETQYF. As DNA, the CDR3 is TGTGCCAGCAGCCTAGGTGGATTGTACCAAGAGACCCAGTACTTC.

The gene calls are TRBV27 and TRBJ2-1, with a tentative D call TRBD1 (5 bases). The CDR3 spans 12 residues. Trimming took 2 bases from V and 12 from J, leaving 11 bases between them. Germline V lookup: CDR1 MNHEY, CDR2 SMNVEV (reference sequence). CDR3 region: CASSLLGRGQFF. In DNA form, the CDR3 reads TGTGCCAGCAGTTTACTGGGTAGGGGGCAGTTCTTC.

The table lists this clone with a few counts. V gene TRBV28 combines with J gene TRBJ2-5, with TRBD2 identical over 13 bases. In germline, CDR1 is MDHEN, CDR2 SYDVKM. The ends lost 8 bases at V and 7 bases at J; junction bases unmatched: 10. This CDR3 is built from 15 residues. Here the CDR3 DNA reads TGTGCCAGCCTTCAGGGACTAGCGGGATATGGGACCCAGTACTTC. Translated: CASLQGLAGYGTQYF.

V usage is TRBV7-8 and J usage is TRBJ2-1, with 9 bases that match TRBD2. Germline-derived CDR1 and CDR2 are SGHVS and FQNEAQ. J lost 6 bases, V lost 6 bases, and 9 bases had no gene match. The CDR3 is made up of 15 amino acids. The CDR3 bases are TGTGCCAGCAGGAAATCTAGCGGGAATACCAATGAGCAGTTCTTC. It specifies CASRKSSGNTNEQFF.

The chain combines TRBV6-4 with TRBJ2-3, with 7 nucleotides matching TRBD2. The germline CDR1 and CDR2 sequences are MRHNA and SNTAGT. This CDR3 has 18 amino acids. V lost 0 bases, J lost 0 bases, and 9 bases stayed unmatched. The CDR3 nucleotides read TGTGCCAGCAGTGACTCTGCGCGGGAGAGGGGAAGCACAGATACGCAGTATTTT. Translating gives CASSDSARERGSTDTQYF.

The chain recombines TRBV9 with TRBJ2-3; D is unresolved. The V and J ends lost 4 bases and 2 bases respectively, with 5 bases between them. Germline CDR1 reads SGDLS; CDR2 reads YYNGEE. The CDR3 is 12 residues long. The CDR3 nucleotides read TGTGCCAGCAGCCAATTCACAGATACGCAGTATTTT. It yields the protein CASSQFTDTQYF.

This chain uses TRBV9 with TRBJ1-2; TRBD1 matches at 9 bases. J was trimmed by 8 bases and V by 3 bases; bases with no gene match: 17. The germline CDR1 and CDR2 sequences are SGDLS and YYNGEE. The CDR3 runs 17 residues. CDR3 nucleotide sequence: TGTGCCAGCAGCGCTGACAATCCGGGACAGGGTTGGCGCGGCTACACCTTC. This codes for CASSADNPGQGWRGYTF.

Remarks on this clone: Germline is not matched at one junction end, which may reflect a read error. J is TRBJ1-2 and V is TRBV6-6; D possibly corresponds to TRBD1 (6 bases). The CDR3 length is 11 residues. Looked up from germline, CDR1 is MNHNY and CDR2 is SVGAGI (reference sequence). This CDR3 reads CASSYRAGEIF. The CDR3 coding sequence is TGTGCCAGCAGTTACAGGGCAGGGGAGATCTTC.

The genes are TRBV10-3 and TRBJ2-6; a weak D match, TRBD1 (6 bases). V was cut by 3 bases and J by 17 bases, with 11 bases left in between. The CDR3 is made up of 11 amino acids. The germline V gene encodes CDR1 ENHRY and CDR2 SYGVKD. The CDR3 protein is CAISEMGALTF. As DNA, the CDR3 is TGTGCCATCAGTGAAATGGGGGCCTTGACTTTC.